The present entry profiles one T cell receptor (beta chain) with its context. Its antigen remains unknown. These data originate in a study of T-cell memory formation after mild COVID-19. Study details: TCR clusters mostly belonged to single donors. Study-wide results and caveats: Researchers could not confirm that second-wave clones peaking on day 37 targeted SARS-CoV-2. Within pre-infection memory, some responding clones were found, suggesting cross-reactive memory joined.

Trimming cost V 10 bases and J 7 bases; bases outside gene matches: 10. CDR3 size: 13 residues. CDR1 and CDR2 from the germline V gene are SNHLY and FYNNEI. A single record per CDR3 protein comes from TCRdb applying MiXCR to the 5' RACE reads. The sample yields roughly 42,000 distinct CDR3 sequences, 6% to 9.5% seen once. The sequence came from a man younger than 35 who had mild COVID-19 (a few samples of this study predate the infection). Cell type and time point are not known. The J gene is TRBJ1-1, the V gene TRBV2; 9 bases line up with TRBD1. Source material: PBMCs or a T cell subset sorted from them (not recorded which). As DNA, the CDR3 is TGTGCCACCCTCGGAGAGGGACAGGGTGAAGCTTTCTTT. Translation: CATLGEGQGEAFF.